Described below is a single T cell receptor beta chain sequence and its context. Antigen specificity is unknown. This specimen comes from a study of identical twins. The study's findings and limits: Possibly, invariant MAIT and iNKT cells partly confounded zero-insertion analyses. Fewer insertions marked abundant cord blood beta clonotypes; young adult naive trended weakly, memory not at all.

Germline V CDR1 and CDR2: PRHDT, FYEKMQ (reference sequence). The length of the CDR3 is 16 residues. V dropped 5 bases and J dropped 0; count of bases not matched to a gene: 8. Unique molecular identifiers were in the cDNA, with template-switch universal primer binding. TCRdb analysed the 5' RACE reads with MiXCR anew, one entry per CDR3 protein. Found here are 200,000 to 250,000 distinct CDR3 sequences, about 14% of them singletons; the top ten hold approximately 8.8%. This TCR was sampled from a young woman in good health. V and J are TRBV13 and TRBJ1-2; TRBD1 matches 8 bases. The sequencing input was memory (CD45RO+) T cells sorted from blood. The CDR3 DNA is TGTGCCAGCAGCGCCTTTTCGGGACAGGCTAACTATGGCTACACCTTC. This encodes CASSAFSGQANYGYTF.